This T cell receptor beta chain appears in the sequencing data of a study of shared clonotypes between healthy human individuals. J was trimmed by 6 bases and V by 10 bases; bases with no gene match: 11. The germline gives CDR1 SNHLY, CDR2 FYNNEI. The CDR3 has 15 residues. This clone was found a few times. What it recognizes is unknown. Overall study findings and caveats: Large sequencing depth failed to make sorted-subset sequencing complete, rarefaction showed.

Each replicate PCR on the sorted subsets used roughly 190 ng DNA (around 30,000 T cell genomes). Only in-frame clones appear in the TCRdb table, and some are missing; sequencing was by immunoSEQ multiplex PCR. The table has some 800,000 clones, around 93% seen once. CD45RO-negative, CCR7-positively selected cells formed the naive CD8 fraction, excluding terminally differentiated effector memory CD45RA+ cells. The sequencing input was naive CD8+ T cells sorted from blood. The source of this sequence is a man aged 25 to 45 in good health. V and J are TRBV2 and TRBJ2-1; 11 nucleotides match TRBD2. CDR3 amino acids: CANTNRLAGSNEQFF. CDR3 coding DNA: TGTGCCAACACAAACCGACTAGCGGGATCCAATGAGCAGTTCTTC.